A selection of T cell receptor beta chains follows, all from one sample in a study of blood T cell repertoires in COVID-19. TCRdb keeps only in-frame clones here, not all; method: immunoSEQ multiplex PCR. The sample shows some 290,000 clones, almost 90% of them seen only once. Input material: peripheral blood. These receptors all stem from a woman aged 40 to 50 with COVID-19, enrolled during active disease. The CDR3 runs from the conserved cysteine through the conserved F or W. D genes are given only for firm matches. A clone size is listed for some rows: how often the clone was seen (once, few, many), or a class if it is expanded.

V gene: TRBV4-3
J gene: TRBJ2-7
D gene: TRBD2
clone size: NA
CDR3 DNA: TGCGCCAGCAGCCAAGACTGGCGGGAGAATTACGAGCAGTACTTC
CDR3 protein: CASSQDWRENYEQYF

V gene: TRBV19
J gene: TRBJ1-6
D gene: TRBD1
clone size: once
CDR3 DNA: TGTGCCGGAGGGACAGGGAATTCACCCCTCCACTTT
CDR3 protein: CAGGTGNSPLHF

V gene: TRBV28
J gene: TRBJ2-1
D gene: NA
clone size: NA
CDR3 DNA: TGTGCCAGCAGTCTCTCCTACAATGAGCAGTTCTTC
CDR3 protein: CASSLSYNEQFF

V gene: TRBV18
J gene: TRBJ1-4
D gene: TRBD1
clone size: NA
CDR3 DNA: TGTGCCAGCTCACCACGGGGGACAGGGGAACTGTTTTTT
CDR3 protein: CASSPRGTGELFF

V gene: TRBV9
J gene: TRBJ2-5
D gene: NA
clone size: NA
CDR3 DNA: TGTGCCAGCAGCGTTGGGGGGGCTGATGAGACCCAGTACTTC
CDR3 protein: CASSVGGADETQYF

V gene: TRBV5-6
J gene: TRBJ2-7
D gene: TRBD1
clone size: NA
CDR3 DNA: TGTGCCAGCCGTTCCGACAGGGTAAAGTACGAGCAGTACTTC
CDR3 protein: CASRSDRVKYEQYF

V gene: TRBV5-8
J gene: TRBJ2-2
D gene: NA
clone size: once
CDR3 DNA: TGTGCCAGCAGCTTGGTAGAACGTTCCGCCGGGGAGCTGTTTTTT
CDR3 protein: CASSLVERSAGELFF

V gene: TRBV5-1
J gene: TRBJ2-7
D gene: TRBD2
clone size: once
CDR3 DNA: TGCGCCAGCAGCTTGGACTGGACTAGCGGGAACCACGAGCAGTACTTC
CDR3 protein: CASSLDWTSGNHEQYF

V gene: TRBV13
J gene: TRBJ2-3
D gene: TRBD2
clone size: NA
CDR3 DNA: TGTGCCAGCAGCCCGACGACGGGAGGAACAGATACGCAGTATTTT
CDR3 protein: CASSPTTGGTDTQYF

V gene: TRBV7-3
J gene: TRBJ1-1
D gene: TRBD1
clone size: NA
CDR3 DNA: TGTGCCAGCAGCGCCGCGGACTCTCAGGGGGAAGACACTGAAGCTTTCTTT
CDR3 protein: CASSAADSQGEDTEAFF